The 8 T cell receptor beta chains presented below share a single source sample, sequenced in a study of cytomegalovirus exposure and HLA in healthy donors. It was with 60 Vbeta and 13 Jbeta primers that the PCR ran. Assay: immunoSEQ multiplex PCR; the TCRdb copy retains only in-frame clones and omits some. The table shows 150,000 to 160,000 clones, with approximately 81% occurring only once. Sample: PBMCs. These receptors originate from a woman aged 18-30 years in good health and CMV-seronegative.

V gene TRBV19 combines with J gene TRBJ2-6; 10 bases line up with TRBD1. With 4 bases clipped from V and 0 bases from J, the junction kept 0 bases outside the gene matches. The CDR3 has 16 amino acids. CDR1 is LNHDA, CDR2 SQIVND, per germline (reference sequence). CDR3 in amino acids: CASSRQGASGANVLTF. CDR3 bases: TGTGCCAGTAGTAGACAGGGGGCCTCTGGGGCCAACGTCCTGACTTTC. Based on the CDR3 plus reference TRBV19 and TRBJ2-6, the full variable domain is DGGITQSPKYLFRKEGQNVTLSCEQNLNHDAMYWYRQDPGQGLRLIYYSQIVNDFQKGDIAEGYSVSREKKESFPLTVTSAQKNPTAFYLCASSRQGASGANVLTFGAGSRLTVL.

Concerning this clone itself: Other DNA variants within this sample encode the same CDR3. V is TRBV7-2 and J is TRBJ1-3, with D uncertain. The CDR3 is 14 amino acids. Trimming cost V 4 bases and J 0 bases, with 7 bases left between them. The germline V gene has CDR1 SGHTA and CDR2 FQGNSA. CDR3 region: CASSYEFSGNTIYF. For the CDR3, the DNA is TGTGCCAGCAGCTACGAGTTCTCTGGAAACACCATATATTTT.

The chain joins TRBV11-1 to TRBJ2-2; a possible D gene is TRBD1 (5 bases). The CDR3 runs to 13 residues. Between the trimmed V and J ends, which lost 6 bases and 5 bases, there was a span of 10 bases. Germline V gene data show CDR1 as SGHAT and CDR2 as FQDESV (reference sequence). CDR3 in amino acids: CASRRQLTGELFF. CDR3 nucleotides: TGTGCCAGCAGAAGACAGCTAACCGGGGAGCTGTTTTTT.

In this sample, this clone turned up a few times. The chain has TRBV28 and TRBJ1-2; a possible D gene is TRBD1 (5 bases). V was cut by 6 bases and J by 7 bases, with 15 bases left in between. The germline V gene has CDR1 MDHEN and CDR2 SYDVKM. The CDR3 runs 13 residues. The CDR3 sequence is CASSGPGEAGYTF. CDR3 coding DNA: TGTGCCAGCAGCGGACCGGGGGAGGCTGGCTACACCTTC.

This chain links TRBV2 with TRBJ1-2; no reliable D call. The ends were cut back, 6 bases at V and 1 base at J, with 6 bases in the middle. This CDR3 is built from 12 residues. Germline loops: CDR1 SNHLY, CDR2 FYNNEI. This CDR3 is CASRRDNYGYTF. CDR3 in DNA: TGTGCCAGCAGGCGGGATAACTATGGCTACACCTTC.

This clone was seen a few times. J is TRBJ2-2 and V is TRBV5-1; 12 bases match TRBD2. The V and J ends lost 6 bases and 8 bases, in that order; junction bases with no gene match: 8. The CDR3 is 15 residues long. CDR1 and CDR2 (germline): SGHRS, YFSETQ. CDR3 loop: CASKETSGRFGELFF. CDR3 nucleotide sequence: TGCGCCAGCAAAGAGACTAGCGGGAGATTTGGGGAGCTGTTTTTT.

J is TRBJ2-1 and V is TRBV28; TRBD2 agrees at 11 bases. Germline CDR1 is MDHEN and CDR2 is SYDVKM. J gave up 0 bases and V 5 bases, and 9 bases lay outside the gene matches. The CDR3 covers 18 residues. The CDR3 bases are TGTGCCAGCAGTAACACCGGGACTAGCGGCCTCTCCTACAATGAGCAGTTCTTC. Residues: CASSNTGTSGLSYNEQFF.

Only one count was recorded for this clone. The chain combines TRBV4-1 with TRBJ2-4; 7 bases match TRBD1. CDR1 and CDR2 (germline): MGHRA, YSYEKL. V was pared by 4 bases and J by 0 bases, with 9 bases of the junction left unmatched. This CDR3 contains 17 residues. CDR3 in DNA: TGCGCCAGCAGCCTAGACCGGGACAGAGTAGCCAAAAACATTCAGTACTTC. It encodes CASSLDRDRVAKNIQYF.